This TCR beta chain was observed in a study of T cell clones after liver transplantation. Study overall: TCRbeta sequencing after a pre-transplant mixed lymphocyte reaction identified graft-donor-reactive clones, later tracked in post-transplant blood.

Clones were read by immunoSEQ multiplex PCR, and TCRdb kept only the in-frame ones, dropping some. The table includes approximately 100,000 clones, around 80% detected once. Note on this clone: Its specificity is unknown.

V gave up 3 bases and J gave up 3 bases; unmatched junction bases: 7. Germline CDR1 and CDR2: KGHSH and LQKENI. This CDR3 comprises 15 residues. Study findings and constraints: A significant post-transplant drop in circulating graft-donor-reactive CD4 TCRbeta sequences occurred in most of the 8 subjects.

Specimen: CD4+ T cells from blood, collected around 50 months after liver transplant. The genes are TRBV18 and TRBJ1-1; 7 bases map to TRBD1. The sequence was collected from a human patient who received a liver transplant. Part of the T cell pool may stem from the graft donor. The CDR3 sequence: CASSPGGGTYTEAFF. CDR3 in DNA: TGTGCCAGCTCACCCGGAGGGGGCACGTACACTGAAGCTTTCTTT.